A single sample is the source of the 26 T cell receptor beta chains below, sequenced in a study of blood T cells in healthy people across ages. A second PCR, run for about 6 to 11 cycles, used a sample-barcoded 5' primer plus a J-beta primer mix. Via MiXCR, TCRdb re-called the 5' RACE reads, giving one row per CDR3 protein. The sample records fewer than 2,000,000 distinct CDR3 sequences, about two fifths being singletons. The sample comprised blood. Every receptor here comes from a human donor in good health.

This clonotype was detected a few times. The chain carries TRBV20-1 and TRBJ2-1; 7 bases are a match to TRBD2. Trimming took 1 base from V and 5 from J; bases not matched to a gene: 8. CDR3 size: 15 residues. The germline V gene has CDR1 DFQATT and CDR2 SNEGSKA (reference sequence). In nucleotides, the CDR3 is TGCAGTGCTAGAGTCCAGCTAGCGGCGAACAATGAGCAGTTCTTC. Protein: CSARVQLAANNEQFF.

The chain has TRBV20-1 and TRBJ2-3; TRBD2 aligns across 11 bases. Germline assignment: CDR1 DFQATT and CDR2 SNEGSKA (reference sequence). This CDR3 is 13 amino acids long. The trim removed 5 bases at V and 4 bases at J, leaving 2 bases unmatched. CDR3 DNA: TGCAGTGCTCTTAGCGGGGGGGCAGATACGCAGTATTTT. As protein: CSALSGGADTQYF.

The V gene is TRBV25-1, the J gene TRBJ2-4; no clear D gene. CDR1 is MGHDK and CDR2 is SYGVNS in the germline V gene. V was shortened by 5 bases and J by 7 bases, with 12 bases between the two germline ends. This CDR3 is 13 amino acids long. Written as DNA, the CDR3 is TGTGCCAGCAGTATCGCTAGTGGTAACATTCAGTACTTC. Residues: CASSIASGNIQYF.

The table lists this clonotype with a few counts. This rearrangement joins TRBV20-1 to TRBJ2-7; 8 bases agree with TRBD2. Trimming at V came to 2 bases and at J to 4 bases, leaving 7 bases not matched to a gene. CDR1 and CDR2 from the germline V gene are DFQATT and SNEGSKA (reference sequence). The CDR3 has 14 residues. The CDR3 spells CSARPPASGYEQYF. The DNA of the CDR3 is TGCAGTGCTAGACCCCCAGCTAGCGGGTACGAGCAGTACTTC.

This clonotype has more than one count but fewer than ten. The chain uses TRBV5-6 and TRBJ2-1; D remains ambiguous. The germline V gene has CDR1 SGHDT and CDR2 YYEEEE. Trimming stripped 1 base from V and 4 bases from J, with 15 bases between. This CDR3 is 16 amino acids long. The CDR3 region is CASSLKAPVGYNEQFF. The CDR3 coding sequence is TGTGCCAGCAGCTTGAAGGCTCCCGTCGGGTACAATGAGCAGTTCTTC.

This clonotype was recorded a few times. V and J are TRBV29-1 and TRBJ2-3; D unclear. CDR1 and CDR2 from the germline V gene are SQVTM and ANQGSEA. V gave up 4 bases and J gave up 6 bases, with 14 bases separating them. CDR3 size: 13 residues. The CDR3 loop reads CSVGGIVADTQYF. The DNA of the CDR3 is TGCAGCGTTGGAGGAATAGTCGCCGATACGCAGTATTTT.

This clonotype showed up just a few times. The chain employs TRBV28 and TRBJ2-5, with 9 bases fitting TRBD1. This CDR3 has 16 residues. The germline V gene encodes CDR1 MDHEN and CDR2 SYDVKM. The junction had 13 bases not matched to a gene; V was cut back by 5 bases and J by 6 bases. CDR3 amino acids: CASSPQDRGIAKTQYF. CDR3 coding DNA: TGTGCCAGCAGTCCCCAAGACAGGGGGATAGCTAAGACCCAGTACTTC.

The chain employs TRBV4-3 and TRBJ1-1; TRBD1 aligns across 7 bases. Per germline, CDR1 LGHNA and CDR2 YSLEER. The CDR3 totals 18 residues. Trimming cost V 3 bases and J 7 bases; bases outside gene matches: 20. CDR3: CASSQATGVGSDTDEAFF. CDR3 coding DNA: TGCGCCAGCAGCCAGGCCACAGGGGTTGGATCGGACACTGATGAAGCTTTCTTT.

The gene calls are TRBV20-1 and TRBJ1-2, with D hard to call. Trimming took 6 bases from V and 6 from J, leaving 17 bases between them. Germline assignment: CDR1 DFQATT and CDR2 SNEGSKA (reference sequence). The CDR3 runs to 13 residues. CDR3 protein: CSAVNTVDHGYTF. In DNA form, the CDR3 reads TGCAGTGCGGTTAATACAGTAGATCATGGCTACACCTTC.

V and J are TRBV2 and TRBJ1-2, with 8 bases identical to TRBD1. CDR1 and CDR2 from the germline V gene are SNHLY and FYNNEI. V lost 2 bases, J lost 6 bases, and 2 bases stayed unmatched. The CDR3 sequence is 13 residues long. CDR3 bases: TGTGCCAGCAGTGAACAGGGGGCGAATGGCTACACCTTC. Its protein is CASSEQGANGYTF.

The chain recombines TRBV24-1 with TRBJ2-1; 8 nucleotides agree with TRBD2. The CDR3 consists of 14 residues. After removal of 6 bases from V and 7 bases from J, the junction contained 7 bases not matched to a gene. CDR1 and CDR2 (germline): KGHDR, SFDVKD. The CDR3 is CATSRAGGQNEQFF. CDR3 nucleotides: TGTGCCACCAGTCGTGCGGGGGGCCAGAATGAGCAGTTCTTC.

The rearrangement links TRBV20-1 to TRBJ2-1; 8 positions match TRBD2. CDR3 length: 13 amino acids. Germline assignment: CDR1 DFQATT and CDR2 SNEGSKA (reference sequence). V lost 1 base to trimming and J lost 8 bases; unmatched junction nucleotides: 4. In DNA, the CDR3 is TGCAGTGCTAGAGGGACGACTAGCGATGAGCAGTTCTTC. Amino acid sequence: CSARGTTSDEQFF.

The chain carries TRBV29-1 and TRBJ1-1; 8 nucleotides line up with TRBD1. Trimming took 6 bases from V and 1 from J; bases not matched to a gene: 4. CDR1 SQVTM and CDR2 ANQGSEA come from the germline V gene. This CDR3 contains 13 residues. The DNA for the CDR3 is TGCAGCGTCCAGACAGGGGCGAACACTGAAGCTTTCTTT. As protein: CSVQTGANTEAFF.

The chain combines TRBV4-3 with TRBJ2-1, with 9 bases matching TRBD2. The junction had 6 bases not matched to a gene; V was cut back by 0 bases and J by 6 bases. CDR3 length equals 16 residues. The germline V gene encodes CDR1 LGHNA and CDR2 YSLEER. The CDR3 protein is CASSQDRLAGSNEQFF. CDR3 coding DNA: TGCGCCAGCAGCCAAGATCGGCTAGCGGGGTCCAATGAGCAGTTCTTC.

The chain employs TRBV10-2 and TRBJ2-5; D possibly corresponds to TRBD2 (6 bases). Per the germline V gene, CDR1 is WSHSY and CDR2 is SAAADI. V shed 6 bases and J shed 0 bases, with 14 bases lying between them. This CDR3 region has 15 residues. The CDR3 DNA reads as TGCGCCAGCAGAGTCCGGGGGAATGACCAAGAGACCCAGTACTTC. Translated, it gives CASRVRGNDQETQYF.

The rearrangement joins TRBV7-9 to TRBJ2-7; D gene uncertain. Germline CDR1 SEHNR, CDR2 FQNEAQ (reference sequence). The CDR3 extends over 14 amino acids. Trimming left V 3 bases short and J 2 bases short, with 11 bases between. For the CDR3, the DNA is TGTGCCAGCAGCTTGAACCCGCTACCCTACGAGCAGTACTTC. Encoded protein: CASSLNPLPYEQYF.

The rearrangement uses TRBV10-3 and TRBJ2-1; D perhaps matches TRBD1 (6 bases). The V gene lost 5 bases and the J gene lost 4 bases, with 15 bases spanning the gap. The CDR3 runs 15 residues. The germline gives CDR1 ENHRY, CDR2 SYGVKD. In DNA form, the CDR3 reads TGTGCCATCAGTCCGGACAGCCAAGGATACAATGAGCAGTTCTTC. Translated, it gives CAISPDSQGYNEQFF.

Note on this clonotype: One end of the junction is discordant with germline, which a read error may explain. The CDR3 reads CVSSRNPNTEAFF. As DNA, the CDR3 is TGTGTCAGCAGCCGCAACCCGAACACTGAAGCTTTCTTT. The V call is TRBV7-2, the J call TRBJ1-1; D is unclear. Germline V gene lookup returns CDR1 SGHTA and CDR2 FQGNSA. The CDR3 sequence is 13 residues long.

There are many counts of this clonotype. CDR3 region: CASSLERNQPQHF. The CDR3 bases are TGTGCCAGCAGCTTAGAACGAAATCAGCCCCAGCATTTT. The rearrangement links TRBV7-2 to TRBJ1-5, with unresolved D. CDR3 size: 13 residues. CDR1 is SGHTA and CDR2 is FQGNSA in the germline V gene. V lost 1 base to trimming and J lost 4 bases, with 5 bases between them.

This clonotype was counted only a few times. The chain uses TRBV4-1 and TRBJ2-4; tentatively, D is TRBD1 (6 bases). The DNA end favors TRBJ2-5, so the J call may be wrong. The CDR3 runs to 15 residues. Germline V gene sequence: CDR1 MGHRA, CDR2 YSYEKL. In nucleotides, the CDR3 is TGCGCCAGCAGCCAAGAAACAGGGTCGGGAAGGACCCAGTACTTC. It codes for CASSQETGSGRTQYF.

This clonotype was counted only a few times. The V gene is TRBV5-1, the J gene TRBJ2-1; 11 positions agree with TRBD2. Germline V lookup: CDR1 SGHRS, CDR2 YFSETQ. V was clipped by 4 bases and J by 2 bases; unmatched bases: 14. The CDR3 consists of 19 residues. The CDR3 DNA sequence: TGCGCCAGCAGCCCCATATTTAGCGGGGGGGCCTGGCCCTACAATGAGCAGTTCTTC. It specifies CASSPIFSGGAWPYNEQFF.

For this clonotype: The junction departs from the called germline gene at one end, perhaps through a read error. The chain joins TRBV18 to TRBJ2-7; the match to TRBD1 covers 9 bases. Germline CDR1 and CDR2: KGHSH and LQKENI. The length of the CDR3 is 15 residues. The CDR3 is CASPPAGTGSYEQYF. Written as DNA, the CDR3 is TGTGCCAGCCCACCCGCCGGGACAGGGAGCTACGAGCAGTACTTC.

This clonotype has more than one count but fewer than ten. The chain links TRBV15 to TRBJ2-7, with D tentatively TRBD2 (6 bases). CDR3 length: 15 amino acids. V gave up 3 bases and J gave up 2 bases, with 14 bases separating them. Germline lookup yields CDR1 LNHNV and CDR2 YYDKDF (reference sequence). CDR3 protein: CATSSSGGATYEQYF. Written as DNA, the CDR3 is TGTGCCACCAGCAGCTCTGGAGGGGCTACCTACGAGCAGTACTTC.

This clonotype was detected only a few times. The gene calls are TRBV6-2 or TRBV6-3 and TRBJ1-1; D perhaps matches TRBD1 (6 bases). This CDR3 spans 16 amino acids. Germline V CDR1 and CDR2: MNHEY, SVGEGT. Between the trimmed V and J ends, which lost 6 bases and 0 bases, there was a span of 17 bases. This chain's CDR3 is CASRLLAGAMNTEAFF. CDR3 DNA: TGTGCCAGCAGACTACTGGCAGGGGCCATGAACACTGAAGCTTTCTTT.

In this sample, this clonotype turned up a few times. This chain uses TRBV5-1 with TRBJ2-1; TRBD2 aligns across 11 bases. The germline gives CDR1 SGHRS, CDR2 YFSETQ. This CDR3 has 15 residues. V shed 4 bases and J 4 bases; nucleotides not matched to a gene: 4. The CDR3 sequence is CASSTASGGYNEQFF. CDR3 nucleotides: TGCGCCAGCAGCACCGCTAGCGGGGGGTACAATGAGCAGTTCTTC.

This clonotype occurred a few times. The rearrangement joins TRBV5-1 to TRBJ1-2; D unresolved. CDR1 is SGHRS and CDR2 is YFSETQ in the germline V gene. This CDR3 is 15 amino acids long. Trimming cost V 2 bases and J 4 bases, with 15 bases left between them. CDR3 amino acids: CASSFDLGSSYGYTF. In DNA, the CDR3 is TGCGCCAGCAGCTTCGATTTGGGGAGCTCCTATGGCTACACCTTC.